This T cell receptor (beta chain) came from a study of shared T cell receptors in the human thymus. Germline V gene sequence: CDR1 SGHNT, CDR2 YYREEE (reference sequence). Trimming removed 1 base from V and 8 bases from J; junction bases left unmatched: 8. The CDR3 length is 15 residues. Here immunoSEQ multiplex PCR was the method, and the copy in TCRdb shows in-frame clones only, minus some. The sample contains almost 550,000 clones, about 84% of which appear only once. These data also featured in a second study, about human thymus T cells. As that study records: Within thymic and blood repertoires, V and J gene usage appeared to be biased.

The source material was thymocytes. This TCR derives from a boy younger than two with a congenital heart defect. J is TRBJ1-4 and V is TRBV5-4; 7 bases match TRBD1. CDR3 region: CASSLKEGAREKLFF. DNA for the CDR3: TGTGCCAGCAGCTTGAAGGAGGGGGCAAGGGAAAAACTGTTTTTT. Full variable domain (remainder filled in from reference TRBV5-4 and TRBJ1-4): ETGVTQSPTHLIKTRGQQVTLRCSSQSGHNTVSWYQQALGQGPQFIFQYYREEENGRGNFPPRFSGLQFPNYSSELNVNALELDDSALYLCASSLKEGAREKLFFGSGTQLSVL.